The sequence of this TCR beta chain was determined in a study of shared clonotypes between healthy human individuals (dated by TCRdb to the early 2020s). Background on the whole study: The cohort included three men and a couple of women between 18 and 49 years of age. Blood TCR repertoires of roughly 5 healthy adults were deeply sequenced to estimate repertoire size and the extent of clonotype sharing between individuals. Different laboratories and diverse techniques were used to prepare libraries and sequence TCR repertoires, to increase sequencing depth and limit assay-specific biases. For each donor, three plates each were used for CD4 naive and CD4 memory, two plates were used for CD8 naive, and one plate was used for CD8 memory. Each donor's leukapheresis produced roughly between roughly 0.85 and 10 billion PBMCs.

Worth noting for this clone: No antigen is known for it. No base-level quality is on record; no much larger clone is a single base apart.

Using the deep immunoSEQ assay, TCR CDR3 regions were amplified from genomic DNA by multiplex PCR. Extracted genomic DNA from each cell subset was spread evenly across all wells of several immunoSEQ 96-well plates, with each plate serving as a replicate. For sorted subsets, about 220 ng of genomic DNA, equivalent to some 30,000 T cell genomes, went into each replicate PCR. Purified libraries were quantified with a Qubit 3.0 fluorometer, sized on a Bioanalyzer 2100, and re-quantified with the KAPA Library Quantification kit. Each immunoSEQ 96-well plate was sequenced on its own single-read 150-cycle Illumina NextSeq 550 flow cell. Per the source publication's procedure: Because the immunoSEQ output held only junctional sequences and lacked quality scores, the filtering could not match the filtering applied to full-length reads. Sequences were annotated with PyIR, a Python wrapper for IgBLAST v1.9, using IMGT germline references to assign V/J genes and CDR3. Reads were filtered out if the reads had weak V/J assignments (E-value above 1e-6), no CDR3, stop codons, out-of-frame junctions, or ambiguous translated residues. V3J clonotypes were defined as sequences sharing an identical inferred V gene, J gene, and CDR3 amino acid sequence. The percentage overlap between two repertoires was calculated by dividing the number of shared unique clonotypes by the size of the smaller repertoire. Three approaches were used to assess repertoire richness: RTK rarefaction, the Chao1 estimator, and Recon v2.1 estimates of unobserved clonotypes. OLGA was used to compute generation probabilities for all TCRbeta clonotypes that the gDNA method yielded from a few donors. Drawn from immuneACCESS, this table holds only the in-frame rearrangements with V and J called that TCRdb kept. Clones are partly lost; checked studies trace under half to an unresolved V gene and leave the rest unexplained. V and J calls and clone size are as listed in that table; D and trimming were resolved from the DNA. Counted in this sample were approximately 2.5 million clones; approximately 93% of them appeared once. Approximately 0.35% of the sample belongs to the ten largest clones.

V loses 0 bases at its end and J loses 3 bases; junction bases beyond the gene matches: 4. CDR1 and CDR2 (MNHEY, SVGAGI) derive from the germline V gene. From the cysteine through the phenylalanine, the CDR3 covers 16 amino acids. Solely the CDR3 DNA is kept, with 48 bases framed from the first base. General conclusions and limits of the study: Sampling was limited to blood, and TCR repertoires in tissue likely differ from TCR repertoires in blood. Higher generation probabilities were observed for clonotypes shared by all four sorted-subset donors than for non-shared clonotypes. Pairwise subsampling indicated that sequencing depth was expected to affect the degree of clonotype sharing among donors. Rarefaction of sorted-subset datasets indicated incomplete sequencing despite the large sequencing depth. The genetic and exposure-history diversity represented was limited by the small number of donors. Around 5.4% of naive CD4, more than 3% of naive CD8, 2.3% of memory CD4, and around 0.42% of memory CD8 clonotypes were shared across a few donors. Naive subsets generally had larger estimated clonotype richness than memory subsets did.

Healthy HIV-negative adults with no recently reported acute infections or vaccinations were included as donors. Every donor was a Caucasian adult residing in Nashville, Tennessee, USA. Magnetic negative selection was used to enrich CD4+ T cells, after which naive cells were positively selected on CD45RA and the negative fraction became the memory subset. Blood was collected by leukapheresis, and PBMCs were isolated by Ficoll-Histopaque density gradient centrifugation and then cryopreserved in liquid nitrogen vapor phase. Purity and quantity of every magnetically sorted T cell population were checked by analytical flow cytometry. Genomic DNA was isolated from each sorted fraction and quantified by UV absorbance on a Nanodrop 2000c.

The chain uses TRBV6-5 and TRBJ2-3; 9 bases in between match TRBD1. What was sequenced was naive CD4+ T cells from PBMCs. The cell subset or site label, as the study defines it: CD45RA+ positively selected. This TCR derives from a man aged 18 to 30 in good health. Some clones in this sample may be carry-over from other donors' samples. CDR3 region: CASSYSWGQGTDTQYF. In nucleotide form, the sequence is TGTGCCAGCAGTTACTCGTGGGGACAGGGAACAGATACGCAGTATTTT.